A single sample is the source of the 27 T cell receptor beta chains below, sequenced in a study of cytomegalovirus exposure and HLA in healthy donors. 60 Vbeta and 13 Jbeta primers were used in PCR. This table comes from immunoSEQ multiplex PCR, and its TCRdb copy is limited to in-frame clones, with some not included. Of 50,000 to 65,000 clones listed, roughly 80% were seen once; the top ten hold less than 25%. Sequencing was performed on PBMCs. The origin of the receptors is a woman aged 40 to 50 in good health and CMV-seropositive.

The chain uses TRBV14 and TRBJ2-7; no firm D call. Germline CDR1 and CDR2: SGHDN and FVKESK. Trimming took 0 bases from V and 2 from J, leaving 8 bases between them. This CDR3 spans 14 amino acids. The CDR3 reads CASSQERITYEQYF. The DNA of the CDR3 is TGTGCCAGCAGCCAAGAGAGGATAACCTACGAGCAGTACTTC.

This rearrangement joins TRBV19 to TRBJ2-7, with 10 bases fitting TRBD1. Trimming at V came to 1 base and at J to 2 bases, leaving 2 bases not matched to a gene. Per germline, CDR1 LNHDA and CDR2 SQIVND (reference sequence). This CDR3 is built from 15 residues. DNA of the CDR3: TGTGCCAGTAGTATAGGACAGGGGGCAACCTACGAGCAGTACTTC. Its protein product is CASSIGQGATYEQYF.

With respect to this clone: The germline gene is not matched at one end of the junction; a read error may be the cause. V is TRBV7-9 and J is TRBJ1-1, with D possibly matching TRBD1 (6 bases). The length of the CDR3 is 13 residues. From germline, CDR1 is SEHNR and CDR2 FQNEAQ (reference sequence). In DNA, the CDR3 is TGTTCCAGCAGCTTCGGGGGGGCTAATGAAGCTTTCTTT. The encoded protein is CSSSFGGANEAFF.

V is TRBV19 and J is TRBJ1-2; D perhaps matches TRBD1 (5 bases). The V end lost 3 bases, the J end lost 8 bases, and 13 bases lay between the germline ends. This CDR3 contains 13 residues. CDR1 is LNHDA and CDR2 is SQIVND in the germline V gene (reference sequence). DNA of the CDR3: TGTGCCAGTAGTATCGCGCAGGGTTCCGGCTACACCTTC. Protein product: CASSIAQGSGYTF. The full variable domain, with the rest looked up from reference TRBV19 and TRBJ1-2, is DGGITQSPKYLFRKEGQNVTLSCEQNLNHDAMYWYRQDPGQGLRLIYYSQIVNDFQKGDIAEGYSVSREKKESFPLTVTSAQKNPTAFYLCASSIAQGSGYTFGSGTRLTVV.

In this sample, this clone turned up a few times. The chain carries TRBV7-2 and TRBJ2-3, with 7 bases aligning to TRBD2. Germline CDR1 is SGHTA and CDR2 is FQGNSA. CDR3 length: 16 residues. The junction had 16 bases not matched to a gene; V was cut back by 5 bases and J by 8 bases. The CDR3 DNA sequence: TGTGCCAGCAGCCCCGGACTAGAGGGCCCTAGGGGTACGCAGTATTTT. Translated, it gives CASSPGLEGPRGTQYF.

This clone was detected only once. The V call is TRBV9, the J call TRBJ1-1, with no clear D. Per the germline V gene, CDR1 is SGDLS and CDR2 is YYNGEE. Trimming removed 0 bases from V and 1 base from J, with 16 bases in between. CDR3 length equals 17 residues. The CDR3 DNA reads TGTGCCAGCAGCGTAGCTTCGGGGTTTTTCCCGAACACTGAAGCTTTCTTT. It is translated as CASSVASGFFPNTEAFF.

V and J are TRBV30 and TRBJ2-1, with a tentative D call TRBD1 (5 bases). There are 13 residues in the CDR3. V was cut by 0 bases and J by 6 bases, with 9 bases left in between. The V gene's germline CDR1 is GTSNPN and CDR2 SVGIG (reference sequence). The CDR3 DNA reads as TGTGCCTGGAGTGTACGCAGGGTCAATGAGCAGTTCTTC. As protein: CAWSVRRVNEQFF.

CDR3 sequence reads: CASSVRVFERQYF. The CDR3 bases are TGTGCCAGCAGTGTCCGGGTCTTCGAAAGGCAGTACTTC. This sequence joins TRBV6-1 and TRBJ2-7; D not certain. Per the germline V gene, CDR1 is MNHNS and CDR2 is SASEGT. V was shortened by 4 bases and J by 9 bases, with 16 bases between the two germline ends. The CDR3 extends over 13 amino acids.

The V call is TRBV4-1, the J call TRBJ1-2; TRBD1 matches 8 bases. CDR3 length: 15 residues. With 1 base clipped from V and 3 bases from J, the junction kept 4 bases outside the gene matches. The germline V gene has CDR1 MGHRA and CDR2 YSYEKL. The CDR3 loop reads CASSQVQQGDYGYTF. The CDR3 nucleotides are TGCGCCAGCAGCCAAGTTCAACAGGGGGACTATGGCTACACCTTC.

This chain links TRBV28 with TRBJ2-5; 8 positions match TRBD1. Trimming took 5 bases from V and 3 from J; bases not matched to a gene: 8. CDR3 length equals 15 residues. CDR1 is MDHEN and CDR2 is SYDVKM in the germline V gene. The CDR3 here is CASSPSRTGKETQYF. Here the CDR3 DNA reads TGTGCCAGCAGTCCGTCCCGGACAGGGAAAGAGACCCAGTACTTC.

This chain links TRBV23-1 with TRBJ2-7, with a possible D match to TRBD1 (6 bases). TRBV23-1 is marked as an open reading frame, function uncertain. Trimming left V 4 bases short and J 4 bases short, with 20 bases between. The CDR3 is 16 amino acids. The CDR3 sequence is CASSLFGTPREYEQYF. The CDR3 nucleotides are TGCGCCAGCAGTCTGTTCGGGACACCTAGGGAGTACGAGCAGTACTTC.

The sample holds one count of this clone. The chain recombines TRBV30 with TRBJ1-5; D unresolved. In germline, CDR1 is GTSNPN, CDR2 SVGIG (reference sequence). V lost 5 bases and J 4 bases, leaving 12 bases between the germline ends. This CDR3 contains 13 residues. The CDR3 spells CAWAAGRNQPQHF. Here the CDR3 DNA reads TGTGCCTGGGCGGCTGGTCGAAATCAGCCCCAGCATTTT.

This rearrangement joins TRBV5-4 to TRBJ1-2; no reliable D call. From germline, CDR1 is SGHNT and CDR2 YYREEE (reference sequence). V was trimmed by 1 base and J by 0 bases, leaving 7 bases between them. This CDR3 region has 14 residues. The CDR3 bases are TGTGCCAGCAGCTTGCAAAGCACTAACTATGGCTACACCTTC. Translation: CASSLQSTNYGYTF.

V usage is TRBV6-5 and J usage is TRBJ1-1; 9 positions match TRBD1. CDR3 length equals 14 residues. Germline V gene lookup returns CDR1 MNHEY and CDR2 SVGAGI. Trimming took 4 bases from V and 1 from J; bases not matched to a gene: 1. The CDR3 sequence: CASSLQGANTEAFF. CDR3 in DNA: TGTGCCAGCAGTTTACAGGGGGCGAACACTGAAGCTTTCTTT.

The chain joins TRBV5-1 to TRBJ2-5; D may be TRBD2 (6 bases). The CDR3 sequence is 14 residues long. Germline values: CDR1 SGHRS, CDR2 YFSETQ. Trimming took off 5 bases at V and 0 bases at J, with 11 bases between the two ends. The CDR3 protein is CASSWAGHQETQYF. The DNA for the CDR3 is TGCGCCAGCAGTTGGGCGGGACACCAAGAGACCCAGTACTTC. Supplemented by reference TRBV5-1 and TRBJ2-5, the full variable domain reads KAGVTQTPRYLIKTRGQQVTLSCSPISGHRSVSWYQQTPGQGLQFLFEYFSETQRNKGNFPGRFSGRQFSNSRSEMNVSTLELGDSALYLCASSWAGHQETQYFGPGTRLLVL.

This chain connects TRBV27 to TRBJ1-2; no clear D gene. CDR1 is MNHEY and CDR2 is SMNVEV in the germline V gene (reference sequence). Trimming stripped 5 bases from V and 2 bases from J, with 9 bases between. The CDR3 loop spans 13 amino acids. In nucleotides, the CDR3 is TGTGCCAGCAGTCCCTCCCCCAACTATGGCTACACCTTC. Protein sequence: CASSPSPNYGYTF.

This chain uses TRBV30 with TRBJ1-1; D is unclear. V was shortened by 4 bases and J by 6 bases, with 15 bases between the two germline ends. Germline assignment: CDR1 GTSNPN and CDR2 SVGIG (reference sequence). The CDR3 extends over 13 amino acids. Written as DNA, the CDR3 is TGTGCCTGGACCCGGTGGGCCTGGTCTGAAGCTTTCTTT. This translates into CAWTRWAWSEAFF.

The chain links TRBV7-9 to TRBJ1-4; no firm D call. This CDR3 is 16 amino acids long. The germline V gene has CDR1 SEHNR and CDR2 FQNEAQ (reference sequence). Trimming left V 4 bases short and J 0 bases short, with 12 bases between. DNA for the CDR3: TGTGCCAGCAGCTGGGGAGAAGGGCCAACTAATGAAAAACTGTTTTTT. This encodes CASSWGEGPTNEKLFF. The variable domain in full, with the rest retrieved from reference TRBV7-9 and TRBJ1-4, is DTGVSQNPRHKITKRGQNVTFRCDPISEHNRLYWYRQTLGQGPEFLTYFQNEAQLEKSRLLSDRFSAERPKGSFSTLEIQRTEQGDSAMYLCASSWGEGPTNEKLFFGSGTQLSVL.

The chain recombines TRBV9 with TRBJ2-3, with 7 bases matching TRBD2. The V gene end was trimmed by 4 bases and the J gene end by 3 bases; junction bases not matched to a gene: 8. The germline gives CDR1 SGDLS, CDR2 YYNGEE. This CDR3 comprises 15 residues. In DNA, the CDR3 is TGTGCCAGCAGCCCCCAAGCGGGGTCGACAGATACGCAGTATTTT. It is translated as CASSPQAGSTDTQYF. Variable domain in full (rest from reference TRBV9 and TRBJ2-3): DSGVTQTPKHLITATGQRVTLRCSPRSGDLSVYWYQQSLDQGLQFLIQYYNGEERAKGNILERFSAQQFPDLHSELNLSSLELGDSALYFCASSPQAGSTDTQYFGPGTRLTVL.

This clone was recorded only once. This rearrangement joins TRBV30 to TRBJ2-7, with D uncertain. Trimming stripped 1 base from V and 4 bases from J, with 5 bases between. The CDR3 loop spans 11 amino acids. The V gene's germline CDR1 is GTSNPN and CDR2 SVGIG (reference sequence). The DNA of the CDR3 is TGTGCCTGGAGTGGGCATTACGAGCAGTACTTC. Translated, it gives CAWSGHYEQYF. The variable domain in full, completed from reference TRBV30 and TRBJ2-7, reads SQTIHQWPATLVQPVGSPLSLECTVEGTSNPNLYWYRQAAGRGLQLLFYSVGIGQISSEVPQNLSASRPQDRQFILSSKKLLLSDSGFYLCAWSGHYEQYFGPGTRLTVT.

V usage is TRBV28 and J usage is TRBJ1-2; possible D gene TRBD1, 5 bases. The CDR3 loop spans 15 amino acids. V lost 1 base and J 4 bases, leaving 13 bases between the germline ends. Germline CDR1 and CDR2: MDHEN and SYDVKM. The CDR3 DNA reads as TGTGCCAGCAGTTTATTCGAGGGACTGAGCTATGGCTACACCTTC. Protein: CASSLFEGLSYGYTF.

The chain carries TRBV2 and TRBJ2-5; 8 bases agree with TRBD2. CDR3 size: 17 residues. The J segment lost 5 bases and the V segment lost 4 bases, leaving 15 bases of the junction unmatched. Germline loops: CDR1 SNHLY, CDR2 FYNNEI. In DNA, the CDR3 is TGTGCCAGCAGTGGGGATCCGGGACTAGAACCCACCGAGACCCAGTACTTC. The encoded protein is CASSGDPGLEPTETQYF. Combining the CDR3 with reference TRBV2 and TRBJ2-5 gives the whole variable domain EPEVTQTPSHQVTQMGQEVILRCVPISNHLYFYWYRQILGQKVEFLVSFYNNEISEKSEIFDDQFSVERPDGSNFTLKIRSTKLEDSAMYFCASSGDPGLEPTETQYFGPGTRLLVL.

V usage is TRBV7-2 and J usage is TRBJ1-1, with D unclear. The germline V and J ends were trimmed by 7 bases and 8 bases, with 17 bases remaining between them. Germline V gives CDR1 SGHTA, CDR2 FQGNSA. This CDR3 has 13 amino acids. The CDR3 coding sequence is TGTGCCAGCACCAAGGTAAACCGGGGAGAAGCTTTCTTT. It translates to CASTKVNRGEAFF.

The rearrangement joins TRBV30 to TRBJ1-1; TRBD1 aligns across 7 bases. The junction had 10 bases not matched to a gene; V was cut back by 3 bases and J by 0 bases. The CDR3 loop spans 16 amino acids. Germline CDR1 GTSNPN, CDR2 SVGIG (reference sequence). CDR3 sequence reads: CAWRNLRTGLNTEAFF. The CDR3 nucleotides read TGTGCCTGGAGGAACCTACGGACAGGCCTGAACACTGAAGCTTTCTTT.

The table lists this clone with a few counts. The chain recombines TRBV7-3 with TRBJ2-3; 10 nucleotides agree with TRBD2. J gave up 2 bases and V 4 bases, and 15 bases lay outside the gene matches. The CDR3 totals 19 residues. Germline assignment: CDR1 SGHTA and CDR2 FQGTGA. CDR3 protein: CASSSNPLLAGGTTDTQYF. The DNA for the CDR3 is TGTGCCAGCAGCTCTAACCCCCTCTTAGCGGGGGGCACCACAGATACGCAGTATTTT.

The V gene is TRBV2, the J gene TRBJ2-2, with 10 bases aligning to TRBD1. The CDR3 is 13 amino acids. V shed 11 bases and J 4 bases; nucleotides not matched to a gene: 4. CDR1 is SNHLY, CDR2 FYNNEI, per germline. This CDR3 is CASGTGVTGELFF. The CDR3 region has the DNA TGTGCCTCCGGGACAGGGGTCACCGGGGAGCTGTTTTTT.

This rearrangement joins TRBV9 to TRBJ2-3; D is perhaps TRBD2 (6 bases). Germline CDR1 is SGDLS and CDR2 is YYNGEE. This CDR3 comprises 14 residues. V was shortened by 6 bases and J by 2 bases, with 13 bases between the two germline ends. CDR3 in DNA: TGTGCCAGCACCCCGGGGGTAACCACAGATACGCAGTATTTT. Amino acid sequence: CASTPGVTTDTQYF.